Reported below is one T cell receptor beta chain. The data originate from a study of blood T cell repertoires in COVID-19. In the study overall: The origin of the acute and convalescent COVID-19 samples was the United States, Italy and Spain. PBMCs, B-cell-depleted T cells, or T cells provided the cDNA or gDNA that made up the material.

Germline V lookup: CDR1 MGHRA, CDR2 YSYEKL. J lost 4 bases, V lost 1 base, and 10 bases had no gene match. The CDR3 runs 16 residues. As originally analysed: The authors estimated nucleated cell counts from reference gene primer amplification. The repertoire was sequenced with immunoSEQ multiplex PCR; TCRdb's copy has only in-frame clones and lacks some. V and J calls and clone size are given by that table; D and trimming were obtained from the DNA. The profile shows around 67,000 clones, roughly 85% of them singletons. The chain links TRBV4-1 to TRBJ2-7; 7 nucleotides match TRBD2. This TCR was sampled from a woman aged 80 or over with acute or convalescent COVID-19. Material for sequencing was peripheral blood. The CDR3 sequence: CASSQVMAGVRYEQYF. For the CDR3, the DNA is TGCGCCAGCAGCCAAGTCATGGCGGGAGTAAGGTACGAGCAGTACTTC.